A single sample is the source of the 28 T cell receptor beta chains below, sequenced in a study of blood T cell repertoires in COVID-19. The data were produced by immunoSEQ multiplex PCR, yet TCRdb's version contains in-frame clones alone and is incomplete. The table has more than 450,000 clones, approximately 86% seen once. The source material was PBMCs or T cells enriched from blood (not recorded which). Receptors originate from a woman in her late teens or twenties who had recovered from COVID-19.

CDR3 loop: CATTQWKTGGADSNQPQHF. In DNA form, the CDR3 reads TGTGCCACAACGCAATGGAAGACAGGGGGCGCGGATAGCAATCAGCCCCAGCATTTT. J is TRBJ1-5 and V is TRBV19, with TRBD1 matching 10 bases. The CDR3 runs 19 residues. Trimming cost V 10 bases and J 0 bases; bases outside gene matches: 18. The germline CDR1 and CDR2 sequences are LNHDA and SQIVND (reference sequence).

The rearrangement uses TRBV5-8 and TRBJ1-1; D unresolved. The CDR3 runs to 14 residues. Trimming pared 4 bases from V and 0 bases from J, leaving 10 bases between. Looked up from germline, CDR1 is SGHTS and CDR2 is YDEGEE. The CDR3 DNA is TGTGCCAGCAGCGGAGGACCCATGAACACTGAAGCTTTCTTT. It codes for CASSGGPMNTEAFF.

This chain uses TRBV2 with TRBJ1-2; no definite D call. Germline V gene data show CDR1 as SNHLY and CDR2 as FYNNEI. The V end lost 2 bases, the J end lost 7 bases, and 14 bases lay between the germline ends. This CDR3 comprises 14 residues. CDR3 residues: CASSESGRIGGYTF. The CDR3 DNA sequence: TGTGCCAGCAGTGAATCGGGGAGGATAGGTGGCTACACCTTC.

This sequence joins TRBV29-1 and TRBJ2-7, with 8 positions matching TRBD2. CDR1 is SQVTM and CDR2 is ANQGSEA in the germline V gene. The CDR3 has 12 residues. Trimming at V came to 7 bases and at J to 7 bases, leaving 9 bases not matched to a gene. The CDR3 bases are TGCAGCGCGGGAGGGGCAGGCAGGGAGCAGTACTTC. As protein: CSAGGAGREQYF.

Worth noting for this clone: Relative to the germline gene, one junction end is altered; a read error may explain this. The chain couples TRBV29-1 to TRBJ2-1; 10 bases align to TRBD1. The CDR3 length is 10 residues. Germline CDR1 is SQVTM and CDR2 is ANQGSEA. The CDR3 region has the DNA TGCAGCGTTGCCGGGACAGGGGAAATCTTC. Amino acid sequence: CSVAGTGEIF.

The chain employs TRBV12-3 or TRBV12-4 and TRBJ1-5, with D possibly TRBD1 on 6 matching bases. The CDR3 runs to 13 residues. The germline V and J ends were trimmed by 4 bases and 7 bases, with 11 bases remaining between them. The CDR3 loop reads CASSWTRGQPQHF. CDR3 bases: TGTGCCAGCAGTTGGACAAGGGGGCAGCCCCAGCATTTT.

Only a few counts were recorded for this clone. The V and J genes are TRBV14 and TRBJ1-1, with 8 nucleotides matching TRBD1. Germline-derived CDR1 and CDR2 are SGHDN and FVKESK. The CDR3 consists of 15 residues. With V trimmed by 6 bases and J by 2 bases, 8 bases remained unmatched. The CDR3 DNA sequence: TGTGCCAGCAGTCCTCACGACAGGGGAAACACTGAAGCTTTCTTT. This sequence encodes CASSPHDRGNTEAFF. The whole variable domain, filled in from reference TRBV14 and TRBJ1-1, reads EAGVTQFPSHSVIEKGQTVTLRCDPISGHDNLYWYRRVMGKEIKFLLHFVKESKQDESGMPNNRFLAERTGGTYSTLKVQPAELEDSGVYFCASSPHDRGNTEAFFGQGTRLTVV.

The CDR3, as DNA: TGTGCCCTTGTCGGACACCCGAACACTGAAGCTTTCTTT. This encodes CALVGHPNTEAFF. The V gene is TRBV21-1, the J gene TRBJ1-1; the table calls TRBD1, which could not be checked here. TRBV21-1 is a pseudogene locus. This CDR3 region has 13 residues.

The chain uses TRBV4-1 and TRBJ1-5; possibly TRBD1 for D (6 bases). This CDR3 has 21 residues. Germline-derived CDR1 and CDR2 are MGHRA and YSYEKL. The germline V and J ends were trimmed by 4 bases and 0 bases, with 28 bases remaining between them. The CDR3 is CASSRTWGGLGQIYSNQPQHF. The CDR3 nucleotides read TGCGCCAGCAGCCGCACCTGGGGGGGGCTAGGACAGATTTATAGCAATCAGCCCCAGCATTTT.

The V and J genes are TRBV29-1 and TRBJ2-7; 8 bases are shared with TRBD2. V lost 5 bases to trimming and J lost 5 bases; unmatched junction nucleotides: 5. The V gene's germline CDR1 is SQVTM and CDR2 ANQGSEA. CDR3 length: 12 amino acids. CDR3 DNA sequence: TGCAGCGTTAGACTAGCGAGCGACGAGCAGTACTTC. This encodes CSVRLASDEQYF.

This rearrangement joins TRBV6-6 to TRBJ2-7; D not certain. V dropped 6 bases and J dropped 5 bases, with 17 bases sitting between them. The CDR3 has 14 residues. Germline V gene data show CDR1 as MNHNY and CDR2 as SVGAGI (reference sequence). The CDR3 region has the DNA TGTGCCAGCAGGTCTTTACGGTCAGGCCACGAGCAGTACTTC. It is translated as CASRSLRSGHEQYF.

CDR3 in DNA: TGTGCCAGTAGGCTCGCAGGGGACTCTGGAAACACCATATATTTT. Residues: CASRLAGDSGNTIYF. The chain couples TRBV19 to TRBJ1-3; a possible D gene is TRBD1 (6 bases). Germline loops: CDR1 LNHDA, CDR2 SQIVND (reference sequence). This CDR3 contains 15 residues. V lost 6 bases to trimming and J lost 0 bases, with 12 bases between them.

The chain employs TRBV9 and TRBJ1-3; maybe TRBD1 (6 bases). Germline CDR1 SGDLS, CDR2 YYNGEE. The CDR3 is made up of 15 amino acids. V was shortened by 6 bases and J by 4 bases, with 17 bases between the two germline ends. The CDR3 loop reads CASTLETGPGNTIYF. The CDR3 DNA follows: TGTGCCAGCACCCTAGAGACAGGCCCCGGAAACACCATATATTTT.

J is TRBJ1-2 and V is TRBV30; D ambiguous. The CDR3 has 14 residues. V lost 1 base, J lost 8 bases, and 17 bases lay in between. CDR1 is GTSNPN and CDR2 is SVGIG in the germline V gene (reference sequence). For the CDR3, the DNA is TGTGCCTGGAGTGAAGATACCCGGTCCCGGGGCTACACCTTC. Translating it yields CAWSEDTRSRGYTF.

The V call is TRBV5-4, the J call TRBJ1-1, with D maybe TRBD1 (5 bases). Germline assignment: CDR1 SGHNT and CDR2 YYREEE (reference sequence). This CDR3 is 15 amino acids long. Trimming pared 0 bases from V and 2 bases from J, leaving 11 bases between. DNA for the CDR3: TGTGCCAGCAGCTTGGAGGAGGGGTACAACACTGAAGCTTTCTTT. Its protein product is CASSLEEGYNTEAFF.

The V gene is TRBV5-8, the J gene TRBJ1-4; no reliable D call. Deletions cut 8 bases from V and 3 bases from J, with 11 bases between. Germline V gene lookup returns CDR1 SGHTS and CDR2 YDEGEE. The length of the CDR3 is 13 residues. DNA for the CDR3: TGTGCCAGTACTTATCAGGCTAATGAAAAACTGTTTTTT. Translated, it gives CASTYQANEKLFF. Using reference TRBV5-8 and TRBJ1-4 for the parts outside the CDR3, the full variable domain is EAGVTQSPTHLIKTRGQQATLRCSPISGHTSVYWYQQALGLGLQFLLWYDEGEERNRGNFPPRFSGRQFPNYSSELNVNALELEDSALYLCASTYQANEKLFFGSGTQLSVL.

CDR3 residues: CASSLVGAGGYTF. The CDR3 bases are TGTGCCAGCAGCTTGGTAGGGGCTGGAGGCTACACCTTC. The V and J genes are TRBV5-6 and TRBJ1-2; perhaps TRBD1 as D (5 bases). V was pared by 0 bases and J by 8 bases, with 11 bases between. Germline assignment: CDR1 SGHDT and CDR2 YYEEEE. The CDR3 loop spans 13 amino acids.

Written as DNA, the CDR3 is TGTGCCAGCATACAGGAACCCGACAGGGGAGGTGGCTACACCTTC. Protein sequence: CASIQEPDRGGGYTF. This chain links TRBV28 with TRBJ1-2; 8 nucleotides agree with TRBD1. Germline V gives CDR1 MDHEN, CDR2 SYDVKM. V dropped 7 bases and J dropped 7; count of bases not matched to a gene: 14. This CDR3 is built from 15 residues.

V and J are TRBV28 and TRBJ1-2; D unresolved. There are 14 residues in the CDR3. Germline CDR1 is MDHEN and CDR2 is SYDVKM. V lost 2 bases and J 2 bases, leaving 9 bases between the germline ends. The CDR3 is CASSLARPNYGYTF. The CDR3 DNA reads as TGTGCCAGCAGTTTAGCCAGGCCCAACTATGGCTACACCTTC.

V is TRBV7-9 and J is TRBJ2-2; 8 bases match TRBD2. The germline gives CDR1 SEHNR, CDR2 FQNEAQ (reference sequence). The trim removed 5 bases at V and 6 bases at J, leaving 11 bases unmatched. CDR3 size: 16 residues. CDR3 loop: CASSLGAGTRSGELFF. In DNA form, the CDR3 reads TGTGCCAGCAGCCTAGGGGCCGGGACTAGGTCCGGGGAGCTGTTTTTT.

V and J are TRBV7-9 and TRBJ1-6, with 8 positions matching TRBD1. Germline CDR1 reads SEHNR; CDR2 reads FQNEAQ (reference sequence). The junction had 9 bases not matched to a gene; V was cut back by 2 bases and J by 9 bases. The CDR3 runs to 16 residues. The CDR3: CASSLSWTGIISPLHF. The CDR3 coding sequence is TGTGCCAGCAGCTTATCTTGGACAGGGATCATTTCACCCCTCCACTTT.

The CDR3: CASSLNVGYGTVNQPQHF. The DNA for the CDR3 is TGCGCCAGCAGCCTTAATGTTGGGTACGGGACAGTCAATCAGCCCCAGCATTTT. The chain combines TRBV4-1 with TRBJ1-5, with 7 nucleotides matching TRBD1. After removal of 4 bases from V and 3 bases from J, the junction contained 15 bases not matched to a gene. CDR1 is MGHRA, CDR2 YSYEKL, per germline. The CDR3 is 18 residues long.

This clone was counted once. The V gene is TRBV21-1, the J gene TRBJ2-5; the table's D call, TRBD2, was not checked against the DNA. TRBV21-1 counts as a pseudogene. The CDR3 contains 15 residues. The CDR3: CASSPPNEAQETQYF. CDR3 nucleotides: TGTGCCAGCAGCCCTCCGAATGAGGCCCAAGAGACCCAGTACTTC.

This chain links TRBV5-1 with TRBJ1-1, with TRBD1 matching over 9 bases. With 4 bases clipped from V and 3 bases from J, the junction kept 7 bases outside the gene matches. The germline gives CDR1 SGHRS, CDR2 YFSETQ. CDR3 length: 15 amino acids. CDR3 DNA sequence: TGCGCCAGCAGCCTGCCACAGGGGGCGCACACTGAAGCTTTCTTT. Its translation is CASSLPQGAHTEAFF.

V is TRBV5-1 and J is TRBJ1-6, with 11 bases fitting TRBD1. The length of the CDR3 is 17 residues. Germline V gives CDR1 SGHRS, CDR2 YFSETQ. V was pared by 0 bases and J by 5 bases, with 4 bases of the junction left unmatched. Here the CDR3 DNA reads TGCGCCAGCAGCTTGGGGGACAGGGGGACCCATAATTCACCCCTCCACTTT. Protein: CASSLGDRGTHNSPLHF.

Worth noting for this clone: The sample carries other DNA sequences with the same CDR3. V is TRBV28 and J is TRBJ1-1; TRBD1 is a possible D gene (5 bases). Germline assignment: CDR1 MDHEN and CDR2 SYDVKM. V was clipped by 3 bases and J by 4 bases, with 9 bases between them. This CDR3 spans 13 amino acids. CDR3 loop: CASSLGGGTEAFF. CDR3 in DNA: TGTGCCAGCAGTTTGGGGGGGGGCACTGAAGCTTTCTTT.

CDR3 DNA sequence: TGCGCCAGCAGCTTACGACAGGAGAACACTGAAGCTTTCTTT. Amino acids: CASSLRQENTEAFF. J is TRBJ1-1 and V is TRBV5-1, with D possibly matching TRBD1 (6 bases). The CDR3 totals 14 residues. Trimming removed 2 bases from V and 1 base from J, with 9 bases in between. Germline assignment: CDR1 SGHRS and CDR2 YFSETQ.

The chain carries TRBV5-1 and TRBJ1-2; 9 bases agree with TRBD1. In germline, CDR1 is SGHRS, CDR2 YFSETQ. The CDR3 loop spans 17 amino acids. The junction had 15 bases not matched to a gene; V was cut back by 4 bases and J by 5 bases. The CDR3 loop is CASSLGQGPIDGYGYTF. The CDR3 coding sequence is TGCGCCAGCAGCCTTGGACAGGGGCCTATCGATGGGTATGGCTACACCTTC.